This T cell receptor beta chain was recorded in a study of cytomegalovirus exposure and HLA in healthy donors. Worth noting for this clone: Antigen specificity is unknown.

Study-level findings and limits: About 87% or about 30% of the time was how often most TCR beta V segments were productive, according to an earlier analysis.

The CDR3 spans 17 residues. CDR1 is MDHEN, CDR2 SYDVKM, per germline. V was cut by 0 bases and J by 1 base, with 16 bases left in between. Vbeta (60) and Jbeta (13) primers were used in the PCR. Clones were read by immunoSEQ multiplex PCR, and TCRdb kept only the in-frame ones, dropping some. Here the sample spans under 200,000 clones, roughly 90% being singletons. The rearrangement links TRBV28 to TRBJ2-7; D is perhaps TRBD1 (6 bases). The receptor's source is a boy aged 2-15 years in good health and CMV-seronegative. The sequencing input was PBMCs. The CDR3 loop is CASSLWGIGQNSYEQYF. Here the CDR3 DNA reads TGTGCCAGCAGTTTATGGGGGATCGGACAGAATTCCTACGAGCAGTACTTC. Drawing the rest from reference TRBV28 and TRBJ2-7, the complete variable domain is DVKVTQSSRYLVKRTGEKVFLECVQDMDHENMFWYRQDPGLGLRLIYFSYDVKMKEKGDIPEGYSVSREKKERFSLILESASTNQTSMYLCASSLWGIGQNSYEQYFGPGTRLTVT.